This T cell receptor beta chain appears in the sequencing data of a study of low-dose radiotherapy and immunotherapy resistance in tumors. TRAV- and TRBV-specific primers, spanning alpha and beta chains, primed first-strand cDNA. TCR amplification used 20 to 25 PCR cycles, a constant-region primer and a V-primer adapter. From the reads, TCRdb called clonotypes with MiXCR, one entry per CDR3 protein. The table records tens of thousands of distinct CDR3 sequences, 15% to 20% of them present only once. The time point denotes: before trial treatment. The CDR3 is 15 amino acids. The germline V and J ends were trimmed by 4 bases and 3 bases, with 14 bases remaining between them. This clonotype was detected ten times or more.

The clonotype originates from a male donor with prostate cancer. The input for sequencing was PBMCs, taken before treatment. The chain is built from TRBV12-3 or TRBV12-4 and TRBJ2-3; D is uncertain. CDR3 DNA sequence: TGTGCCAGCAGTTGGATTGGGGTTCGGACAGATACGCAGTATTTT. It is translated as CASSWIGVRTDTQYF.